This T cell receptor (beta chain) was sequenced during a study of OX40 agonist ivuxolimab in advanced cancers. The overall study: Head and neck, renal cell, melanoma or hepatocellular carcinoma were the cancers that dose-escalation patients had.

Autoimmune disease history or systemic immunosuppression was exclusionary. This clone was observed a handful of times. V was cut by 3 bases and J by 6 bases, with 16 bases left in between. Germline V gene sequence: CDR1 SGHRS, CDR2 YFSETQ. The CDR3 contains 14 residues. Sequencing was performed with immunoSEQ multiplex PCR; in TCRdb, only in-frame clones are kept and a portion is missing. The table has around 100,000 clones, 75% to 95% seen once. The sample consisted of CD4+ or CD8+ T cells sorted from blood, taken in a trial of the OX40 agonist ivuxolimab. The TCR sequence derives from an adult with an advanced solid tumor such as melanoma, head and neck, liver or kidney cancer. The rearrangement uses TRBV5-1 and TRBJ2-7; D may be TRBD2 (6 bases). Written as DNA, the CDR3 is TGCGCCAGCAGCTCATGGGATGGAGGGGCCGAGCAGTACTTC. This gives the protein CASSSWDGGAEQYF.